This paragraph covers one T cell receptor (beta chain) sequence. The antigen is undetermined. The data originate from a study of cytomegalovirus exposure and HLA in healthy donors. General study points: Looking again later, the authors saw that most CMV-associated TCR beta chains seemed HLA-restricted. The majority of TCR sequences were rare, yet some public TCRs appeared in many donors.

Vbeta (60) and Jbeta (13) primers were used in the PCR. Repertoires were generated with immunoSEQ multiplex PCR, while TCRdb's copy carries only in-frame clones and drops some. The sample lists 120,000 to 150,000 clones, roughly 80% seen once, with roughly 2.8% in the top ten. What was sequenced was PBMCs. The sequence came from a woman between 25 and 40 years old in good health and CMV-seronegative.

CDR3 bases: TGTGCCAGTAGTGCAGGGCGAAACACTGAAGCTTTCTTT. Protein sequence: CASSAGRNTEAFF. This chain joins TRBV19 and TRBJ1-1, with D possibly being TRBD1 (5 bases). Germline V lookup: CDR1 LNHDA, CDR2 SQIVND (reference sequence). V lost 5 bases, J lost 2 bases, and 9 bases lay in between. CDR3 length: 13 residues.